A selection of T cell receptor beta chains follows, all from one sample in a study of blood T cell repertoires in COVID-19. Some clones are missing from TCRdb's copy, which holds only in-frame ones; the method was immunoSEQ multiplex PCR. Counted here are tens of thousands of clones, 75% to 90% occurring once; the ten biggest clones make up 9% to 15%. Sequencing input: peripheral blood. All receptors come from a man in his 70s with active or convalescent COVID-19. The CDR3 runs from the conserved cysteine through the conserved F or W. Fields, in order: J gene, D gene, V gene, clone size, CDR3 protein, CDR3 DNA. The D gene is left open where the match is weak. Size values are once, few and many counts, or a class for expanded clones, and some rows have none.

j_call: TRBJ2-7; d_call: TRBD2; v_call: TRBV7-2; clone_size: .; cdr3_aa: CASSARYWLAGYEQYF; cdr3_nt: TGTGCCAGCAGCGCGCGGTACTGGCTAGCGGGGTACGAGCAGTACTTC
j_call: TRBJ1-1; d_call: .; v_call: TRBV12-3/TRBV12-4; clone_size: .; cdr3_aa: CASSFSGTEAFF; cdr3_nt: TGTGCCAGCAGTTTCAGCGGGACTGAAGCTTTCTTT
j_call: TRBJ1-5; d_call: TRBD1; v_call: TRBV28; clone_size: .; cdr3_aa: CASSLDRGYSNQPQHF; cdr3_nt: TGTGCCAGCAGTTTAGACAGGGGATATAGCAATCAGCCCCAGCATTTT
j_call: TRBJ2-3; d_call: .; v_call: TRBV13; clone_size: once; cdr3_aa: CASSLVRADTQYF; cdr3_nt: TGTGCCAGCAGCTTAGTGAGGGCGGATACGCAGTATTTT
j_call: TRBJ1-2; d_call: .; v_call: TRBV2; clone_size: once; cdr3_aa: CASSYRAEVGGYTF; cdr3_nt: TGTGCCAGCAGTTACAGGGCTGAGGTGGGCGGCTACACCTTC
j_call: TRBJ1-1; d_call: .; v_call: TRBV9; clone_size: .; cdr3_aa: CASSVAGRGFEAFF; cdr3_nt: TGTGCCAGCAGCGTAGCGGGCCGAGGGTTTGAAGCTTTCTTT
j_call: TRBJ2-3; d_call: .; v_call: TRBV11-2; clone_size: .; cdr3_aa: CASSLDGAVGTDTQYF; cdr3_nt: TGTGCCAGCAGCTTAGATGGGGCGGTAGGCACAGATACGCAGTATTTT
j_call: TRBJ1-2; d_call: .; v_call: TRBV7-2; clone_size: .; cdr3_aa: CASSSPGEANYGYTF; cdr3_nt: TGTGCCAGCAGCTCTCCAGGGGAAGCTAACTATGGCTACACCTTC
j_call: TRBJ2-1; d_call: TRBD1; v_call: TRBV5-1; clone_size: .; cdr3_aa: CASSLVGGVTEQFF; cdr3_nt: TGCGCCAGCAGCTTGGTAGGGGGCGTTACTGAGCAGTTCTTC
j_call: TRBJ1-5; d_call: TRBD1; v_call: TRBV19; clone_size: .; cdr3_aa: CASGMGQGIQPQHF; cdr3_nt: TGTGCCAGTGGCATGGGACAGGGAATTCAGCCCCAGCATTTT
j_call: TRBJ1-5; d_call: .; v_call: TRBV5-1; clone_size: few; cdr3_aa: CASSPSGGGDQPQHF; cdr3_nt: TGCGCCAGCAGCCCTTCCGGGGGTGGGGATCAGCCCCAGCATTTT
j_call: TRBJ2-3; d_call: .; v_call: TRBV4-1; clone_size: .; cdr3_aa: CASSGAMLTDTQYF; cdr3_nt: TGCGCCAGCAGCGGTGCGATGTTGACAGATACGCAGTATTTT
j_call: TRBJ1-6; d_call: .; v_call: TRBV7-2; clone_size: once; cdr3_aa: CASSFLGAGSPLHF; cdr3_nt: TGTGCCAGCAGCTTTTTGGGAGCCGGTTCACCCCTCCACTTT